Listed below are T cell receptor beta chains from one sample, sequenced in a study of breast tumors, draining lymph nodes, adjacent tissues. TCRdb re-analysed the multiplex PCR reads in MiXCR, keeping a single row per CDR3 protein. The table records around 110,000 distinct CDR3 sequences, about 31% of them present only once. Sequencing was done on a sample of axillary lymph node tissue. These TCRs come from a female donor with breast cancer. Some clones in this sample may be carry-over from other donors' samples. Both conserved end residues are part of each CDR3. D genes are given only for firm matches. The size entry is marked missing in some rows and otherwise reads once, few, many or a size class.

TRBV13	TRBJ2-1	many	TRBD2	CASSLGSGGAGNEQFF	TGTGCCAGCAGCTTAGGTAGCGGGGGGGCCGGGAATGAGCAGTTCTTC
TRBV5-1	TRBJ2-3	many	TRBD2	CASSSYVTSGKTDTQYF	TGCGCCAGCAGCTCGTATGTGACTAGCGGGAAGACAGATACGCAGTATTTT
TRBV12-3/TRBV12-4	TRBJ2-1	NA	NA	CASSFMALHNEQFF	TGTGCCAGCAGTTTCATGGCTCTCCACAATGAGCAGTTCTTC
TRBV29-1	TRBJ1-2	NA	NA	CSVGYGGYTF	TGCAGCGTTGGTTACGGTGGCTACACCTTC
TRBV9	TRBJ1-2	many	TRBD1	CASSVGTGSNYGYTF	TGTGCCAGCAGCGTAGGGACAGGGTCTAACTATGGCTACACCTTC
TRBV3-1	TRBJ2-7	many	TRBD2	CASGSRARGSSYEQYF	TGTGCCAGCGGGTCCCGGGCTCGCGGGAGCTCCTACGAGCAGTACTTC
TRBV12-3/TRBV12-4	TRBJ2-1	many	NA	CASSRREGAVNEQFF	TGTGCCAGCAGTCGACGAGAGGGCGCGGTCAATGAGCAGTTCTTC
TRBV25-1	TRBJ2-5	once	NA	CASSFYICSARDRETQYF	NA
TRBV18	TRBJ2-1	many	TRBD1	CASSPGTGIVNEQFF	TGTGCCAGCTCACCCGGGACAGGGATCGTCAATGAGCAGTTCTTC
TRBV7-6	TRBJ2-5	NA	TRBD2	CASSKSGTSGGNWIQYF	TGTGCCAGCAGCAAATCCGGGACTAGCGGGGGAAATTGGATCCAGTACTTC
TRBV15	TRBJ1-3	NA	NA	CATSSARANSGNTIYF	TGTGCCACCAGCAGTGCTAGAGCCAACTCTGGAAACACCATATATTTT
TRBV6-6	TRBJ2-5	NA	NA	CVSSDPGEPKGTQYF	TGTGTCAGCAGTGACCCGGGAGAACCGAAAGGGACCCAGTACTTC
TRBV19	TRBJ2-1	many	NA	CASSYGTYNEQFF	TGTGCCAGTAGTTACGGGACCTACAATGAGCAGTTCTTC
TRBV2	TRBJ2-5	many	NA	CASTLETQYF	TGTGCCAGCACCCTAGAGACCCAGTACTTC
TRBV27	TRBJ1-2	many	TRBD1	CASSPRHRGGYTF	TGTGCCAGCAGTCCCAGGCACAGGGGAGGCTACACCTTC
TRBV20-1	TRBJ2-3	NA	NA	CSARPGRISGATDTQYF	TGCAGTGCTAGGCCGGGACGGATTTCTGGGGCCACAGATACGCAGTATTTT
TRBV6-6	TRBJ1-6	many	NA	CASSYSSQGNSPLHF	TGTGCCAGCAGTTACTCGAGTCAGGGGAATTCACCCCTCCACTTT
TRBV12-3/TRBV12-4	TRBJ1-6	many	TRBD1	CASRPGQGESPLHF	TGTGCCAGCAGGCCGGGACAGGGGGAATCACCCCTCCACTTT
TRBV2	TRBJ2-3	NA	NA	CASSEGGVDTQYF	TGTGCCAGCAGTGAAGGAGGGGTAGATACGCAGTATTTT
TRBV19	TRBJ1-1	few	NA	CASSMNLNTEAFF	TGTGCCAGTAGTATGAACCTGAACACTGAAGCTTTCTTT
TRBV5-4	TRBJ2-1	many	NA	CASSLAHGDSYNEQFF	TGTGCCAGCAGCTTGGCCCACGGGGATTCGTACAATGAGCAGTTCTTC
TRBV9	TRBJ1-2	many	NA	CASSFSPGAPNYGYTF	TGTGCCAGCAGCTTCTCCCCGGGAGCCCCTAACTATGGCTACACCTTC
TRBV5-1	TRBJ2-2	many	NA	CASRSWDAELNTGELFF	TGCGCCAGCAGATCCTGGGATGCGGAACTTAACACCGGGGAGCTGTTTTTT
TRBV5-1	TRBJ1-2	NA	NA	CASSSRGSYGYTF	TGCGCCAGCAGCTCTCGGGGGAGTTATGGCTACACCTTC
TRBV3-1	TRBJ2-7	many	TRBD2	CASSSLAGSYEQYF	TGTGCCAGCAGCTCACTAGCGGGGTCCTACGAGCAGTACTTC
TRBV20-1	TRBJ2-3	many	NA	CSARGVASDTQYF	TGCAGTGCTAGAGGAGTGGCTAGTGATACGCAGTATTTT
TRBV2	TRBJ1-4	NA	NA	CAMSGLGKPFF	TGTGCCATGTCAGGGTTGGGAAAACCGTTTTTT
TRBV20-1	TRBJ1-4	many	NA	CSARAGGGNEKLFF	TGCAGTGCTAGAGCGGGCGGCGGTAATGAAAAACTGTTTTTT
TRBV6-4	TRBJ1-6	NA	NA	CASSLQSAGGVSPLHF	TGTGCCAGCAGTTTACAATCGGCGGGGGGTGTTTCACCCCTCCACTTT
TRBV11-2	TRBJ2-1	many	TRBD1	CASMPGQGGDNEQFF	TGTGCCAGCATGCCGGGACAGGGAGGGGACAATGAGCAGTTCTTC
TRBV18	TRBJ1-2	many	TRBD1	CASSPRTGGGGYTF	TGTGCCAGCTCACCCCGGACAGGGGGAGGTGGCTACACCTTC
TRBV20-1	TRBJ1-4	many	NA	CSAKGLNDIVKLFF	TGCAGTGCTAAAGGACTTAATGACATCGTGAAACTGTTTTTT
TRBV20-1	TRBJ1-6	many	NA	CSAFDIGELSSYNSPLHF	TGCAGTGCCTTCGACATAGGGGAGTTGAGCTCCTATAATTCACCCCTCCACTTT
TRBV28	TRBJ2-3	few	TRBD2	CASSLLAGPETDTQYF	TGTGCCAGCAGTTTACTAGCGGGTCCCGAGACAGATACGCAGTATTTT
TRBV5-4	TRBJ2-1	few	NA	CASSLVGGGPYNEQFF	TGTGCCAGCAGCTTGGTTGGGGGGGGCCCCTACAATGAGCAGTTCTTC
TRBV7-9	TRBJ2-3	many	NA	CASSWGRTDTQYF	TGTGCCAGCAGCTGGGGACGTACAGATACGCAGTATTTT
TRBV19	TRBJ1-6	many	NA	CASSFLEDSPLHF	TGTGCCAGTAGTTTTCTCGAGGATTCACCCCTCCACTTT
TRBV29-1	TRBJ2-1	once	TRBD1	CSASSQGQNSFYNEQFF	TGCAGCGCCAGCAGCCAGGGACAGAATTCTTTTTACAATGAGCAGTTCTTC
TRBV12-3/TRBV12-4	TRBJ1-1	NA	NA	CASSLPPTEAFF	TGTGCCAGCAGCCTCCCCCCAACTGAAGCTTTCTTT
TRBV9	TRBJ2-3	many	NA	CASSVVSGSTDTQYF	TGTGCCAGCAGCGTAGTTAGCGGTTCCACAGATACGCAGTATTTT
TRBV7-2	TRBJ1-5	many	NA	CASSLGTYQPQHF	TGTGCCAGCAGCTTAGGGACCTATCAGCCCCAGCATTTT